A single sample is the source of the 17 T cell receptor beta chains below, sequenced in a study of blood T cell repertoires in COVID-19 (dated by TCRdb to about 2020). Libraries were prepared through the immunoSEQ multiplex PCR assay. This is the immuneACCESS table as TCRdb keeps it, with only in-frame sequences that have V and J called. A part of the clones is gone; compared with another copy, unresolved V genes explain less than half, and the rest is unexplained. Recorded for this sample are just over 650,000 clones; over 80% of them occurred a single time. Of the sample, roughly 0.25% falls within the top ten clones. The sample consisted of peripheral blood. The source is a woman aged 18-35 years with acute or convalescent COVID-19.

This clone was recorded only once. V and J are TRBV21-1 and TRBJ1-6. TRBV21-1 is classified as a pseudogene. This CDR3 is 15 amino acids long. The chain's CDR3 is CASSKEQPSGPILHF. The CDR3 coding sequence is TGTGCCAGCAGCAAAGAACAGCCGAGCGGGCCGATACTCCACTTT.

Concerning this clone itself: The sample carries other DNA sequences with the same CDR3. In DNA, the CDR3 is TGTGCCAGCAGTTCGGACAGCTATGGCTACACCTTC. It is translated as CASSSDSYGYTF. This chain connects TRBV6-5 to TRBJ1-2, with D tentatively TRBD1 (6 bases). V was pared by 4 bases and J by 4 bases, with 7 bases between. Germline lookup yields CDR1 MNHEY and CDR2 SVGAGI. The CDR3 spans 12 residues.

This clone was counted once. This chain links TRBV6-5 with TRBJ2-7; a weak D match, TRBD1 (6 bases). Trimming pared 6 bases from V and 3 bases from J, leaving 12 bases between. Germline CDR1 MNHEY, CDR2 SVGAGI. CDR3 size: 13 residues. The CDR3 sequence: CASRGQPHYEQYF. DNA of the CDR3: TGTGCCAGCAGAGGACAGCCCCACTACGAGCAGTACTTC.

The rearrangement uses TRBV7-9 and TRBJ1-3; D might be TRBD1 (6 bases). Germline CDR1 SEHNR, CDR2 FQNEAQ (reference sequence). Deletions cut 4 bases from V and 0 bases from J, with 13 bases between. This CDR3 is built from 16 residues. CDR3 in DNA: TGTGCCAGCAGCTCAGGCGGGGGGCCCTCTGGAAACACCATATATTTT. It codes for CASSSGGGPSGNTIYF.

This chain joins TRBV6-1 and TRBJ1-2; D is unclear. Trimming stripped 2 bases from V and 5 bases from J, with 6 bases between. The germline CDR1 and CDR2 sequences are MNHNS and SASEGT. The CDR3 is made up of 12 amino acids. The CDR3 loop reads CASSESWYGYTF. The CDR3 DNA reads TGTGCCAGCAGTGAAAGCTGGTATGGCTACACCTTC.

This clone came up once. The chain links TRBV5-1 to TRBJ2-6, with D perhaps matching TRBD1 (6 bases). Deletions cut 2 bases from V and 2 bases from J, with 17 bases between. Germline-derived CDR1 and CDR2 are SGHRS and YFSETQ. The CDR3 totals 18 residues. The CDR3 sequence is CASSLQGWGFTGANVLTF. CDR3 DNA: TGCGCCAGCAGCTTACAGGGATGGGGGTTCACTGGGGCCAACGTCCTGACTTTC.

This clone showed up just once. The rearrangement joins TRBV19 to TRBJ2-1; D gene unclear. The CDR3 contains 13 residues. Germline CDR1 is LNHDA and CDR2 is SQIVND (reference sequence). The ends were cut back, 3 bases at V and 4 bases at J, with 7 bases in the middle. CDR3: CASSIHRYNEQFF. CDR3 DNA sequence: TGTGCCAGTAGTATCCACAGATACAATGAGCAGTTCTTC. The whole variable domain, filled in from reference TRBV19 and TRBJ2-1, reads DGGITQSPKYLFRKEGQNVTLSCEQNLNHDAMYWYRQDPGQGLRLIYYSQIVNDFQKGDIAEGYSVSREKKESFPLTVTSAQKNPTAFYLCASSIHRYNEQFFGPGTRLTVL.

This chain connects TRBV5-4 to TRBJ1-4, with D possibly TRBD1 on 6 matching bases. This CDR3 is 14 amino acids long. Germline CDR1 reads SGHNT; CDR2 reads YYREEE (reference sequence). Trimming took off 0 bases at V and 8 bases at J, with 11 bases between the two ends. CDR3 loop: CASSLVGAREKLFF. The CDR3 DNA is TGTGCCAGCAGCTTGGTGGGGGCGAGGGAAAAACTGTTTTTT.

This clone was detected a few times. J is TRBJ1-1 and V is TRBV4-2, with unresolved D. With 0 bases removed from V and 7 bases from J, the gap between germline ends came to 12 bases. CDR3 length: 14 amino acids. CDR1 is LGHNA and CDR2 is YNFKEQ in the germline V gene. CDR3 in DNA: TGTGCCAGCAGCCAAGATAATGGGTGGAGTGAAGCTTTCTTT. This codes for CASSQDNGWSEAFF.

A remark on this clone: The same CDR3 also results from other DNA sequences found in this sample. The chain is built from TRBV6-5 and TRBJ2-7; TRBD2 matches 11 bases. The length of the CDR3 is 14 residues. The V segment lost 5 bases and the J segment 4 bases; nucleotides outside the gene matches: 4. Looked up from germline, CDR1 is MNHEY and CDR2 is SVGAGI. The CDR3 DNA is TGTGCCAGCAGTCTAAGACTAGCGGGGTACGAGCAGTACTTC. The encoded protein is CASSLRLAGYEQYF.

The CDR3 nucleotides are TGTGCCAGCAGCCCCCGTACAGTCACTGAAGCTTTCTTT. Protein: CASSPRTVTEAFF. The chain links TRBV7-2 to TRBJ1-1, with D uncertain. Trimming removed 5 bases at V and 4 bases at J, with 11 bases between. The germline gives CDR1 SGHTA, CDR2 FQGNSA. The CDR3 is 13 residues long.

The chain is built from TRBV6-2 or TRBV6-3 and TRBJ2-7; tentatively, D is TRBD1 (5 bases). Germline assignment: CDR1 MNHEY and CDR2 SVGEGT. This CDR3 is built from 13 residues. Trimming stripped 4 bases from V and 2 bases from J, with 9 bases between. The CDR3 sequence is CASSFHRTYEQYF. The CDR3 DNA reads as TGTGCCAGCAGTTTTCACAGGACCTACGAGCAGTACTTC.

The chain has TRBV6-2 or TRBV6-3 and TRBJ1-2; TRBD1 matches at 7 bases. The CDR3 has 15 amino acids. Unmatched junction bases numbered 9, after V lost 2 bases and J lost 6 bases. From germline, CDR1 is MNHEY and CDR2 SVGEGT. The CDR3 region is CASSYGRQGEHGYTF. The CDR3, as DNA: TGTGCCAGCAGTTACGGTCGACAGGGAGAGCATGGCTACACCTTC.

This sequence joins TRBV5-6 and TRBJ1-2, with D unresolved. Trimming stripped 4 bases from V and 4 bases from J, with 20 bases between. The CDR3 is made up of 16 amino acids. Germline V lookup: CDR1 SGHDT, CDR2 YYEEEE. The CDR3 sequence is CASSPWRGPGRYGYTF. The DNA of the CDR3 is TGTGCCAGCAGCCCCTGGCGCGGGCCTGGTCGCTATGGCTACACCTTC.

The V gene is TRBV7-2, the J gene TRBJ2-1; D unresolved. CDR1 is SGHTA, CDR2 FQGNSA, per germline. This CDR3 comprises 13 residues. Trimming shortened V by 5 bases and J by 2 bases, and 7 bases separated the two germline ends. The CDR3 loop reads CASSPGPYNEQFF. In DNA, the CDR3 is TGTGCCAGCAGCCCAGGCCCCTACAATGAGCAGTTCTTC. The full variable domain, its missing parts supplied by reference TRBV7-2 and TRBJ2-1, is GAGVSQSPSNKVTEKGKDVELRCDPISGHTALYWYRQSLGQGLEFLIYFQGNSAPDKSGLPSDRFSAERTGGSVSTLTIQRTQQEDSAVYLCASSPGPYNEQFFGPGTRLTVL.

The V and J genes are TRBV19 and TRBJ1-5; unclear D gene. The CDR3 length is 15 residues. CDR1 LNHDA and CDR2 SQIVND come from the germline V gene (reference sequence). The V gene lost 4 bases and the J gene lost 2 bases, with 12 bases spanning the gap. CDR3 residues: CASSKGTVGNQPQHF. The DNA of the CDR3 is TGTGCCAGTAGTAAAGGAACAGTAGGCAATCAGCCCCAGCATTTT.

The chain recombines TRBV19 with TRBJ1-2; D is uncertain. CDR1 and CDR2 (germline): LNHDA, SQIVND (reference sequence). The length of the CDR3 is 16 residues. The V end lost 3 bases, the J end lost 6 bases, and 20 bases lay between the germline ends. The CDR3 DNA reads TGTGCCAGTAGTATGTCTGGGCAACCGCCCTCCGATGGCTACACCTTC. This translates into CASSMSGQPPSDGYTF.